This note documents a single T cell receptor beta chain sequence. The record originates from a study of blood T cell repertoires in COVID-19. Participants spanned ages roughly 18 to 90 years and resided in around 25 US areas. Under the authors' procedure: From reference gene primer amplification, estimates of nucleated cell counts were derived. The repertoire was sequenced with immunoSEQ multiplex PCR; TCRdb's copy has only in-frame clones and lacks some. From that table come the V and J calls and clone size; the DNA was used to work out D and trimming. The sample records just over 300,000 clones, around 91% being singletons. V gave up 2 bases and J gave up 2 bases, with 7 bases separating them. Germline CDR1 reads LGHDT; CDR2 reads YNNKEL (reference sequence). This CDR3 is 13 amino acids long.

The sequence came from a woman between 18 and 29 years old with acute COVID-19. V is TRBV3-1 (or the pseudogene TRBV3-2) and J is TRBJ2-7; D may be TRBD1 (5 bases). Material: PBMCs or T cells enriched from blood (not recorded which). This CDR3 reads CASSQRGTYEQYF. The CDR3 DNA follows: TGTGCCAGCAGCCAAAGGGGAACCTACGAGCAGTACTTC.